A selection of T cell receptor beta chains follows, all from one sample in a study of CD8 T cells in ankylosing spondylitis. TCRdb re-called the 5' RACE reads with MiXCR, one entry per CDR3 protein. The sample contains more than 400,000 distinct CDR3 sequences, approximately 5.3% of which appear only once. Sequenced: blood, either unsorted or a sorted T cell fraction (not recorded which). The receptors derive from a male donor with ankylosing spondylitis. Both conserved end residues are trimmed from each CDR3.

V,CDR3
TRBV7-2,ASSSRQGGYEQF
TRBV5-1,ASSQSGTAQETQY
TRBV4-3,ASSQDAVVSPTRGEQY
TRBV5-5,ASSLGAGLGNEQF
TRBV28,ASGVHGELF
TRBV5-1,ASSLDPQENTIY
TRBV29-1,SVSGQLYEQY
TRBV9,ASSVGQGYSPLH
TRBV11-1,ASSFRDRGLKETQY
TRBV7-9,ASSLWAVSTGELF
TRBV10-3,AISPGPDSYEQY
TRBV20-1,SASRLVFRETQY
TRBV7-6,ASSTIDWYSTDTQY
TRBV12-3/TRBV12-4,ASSLSRAVPYGYT
TRBV5-6,ASRPTWGSENIQY
TRBV4-3,ASSQRVFSETQY